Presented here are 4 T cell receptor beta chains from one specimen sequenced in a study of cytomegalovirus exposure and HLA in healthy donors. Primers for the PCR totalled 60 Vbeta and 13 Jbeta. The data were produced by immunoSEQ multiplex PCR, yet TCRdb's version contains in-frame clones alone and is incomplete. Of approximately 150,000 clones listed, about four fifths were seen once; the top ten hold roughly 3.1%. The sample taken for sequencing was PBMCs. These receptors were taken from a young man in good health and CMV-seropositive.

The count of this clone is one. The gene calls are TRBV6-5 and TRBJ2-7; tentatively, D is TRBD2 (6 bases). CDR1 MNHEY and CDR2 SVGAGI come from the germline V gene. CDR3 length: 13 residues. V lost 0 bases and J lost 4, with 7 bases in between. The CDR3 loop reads CASSYSGTYEQYF. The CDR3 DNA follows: TGTGCCAGCAGTTACTCGGGGACTTACGAGCAGTACTTC.

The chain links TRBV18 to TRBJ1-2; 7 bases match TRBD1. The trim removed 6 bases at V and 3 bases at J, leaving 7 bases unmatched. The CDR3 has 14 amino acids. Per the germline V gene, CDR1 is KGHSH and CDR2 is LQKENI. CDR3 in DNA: TGTGCCAGCTCGCCCACAGGGGAGGACTATGGCTACACCTTC. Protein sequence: CASSPTGEDYGYTF.

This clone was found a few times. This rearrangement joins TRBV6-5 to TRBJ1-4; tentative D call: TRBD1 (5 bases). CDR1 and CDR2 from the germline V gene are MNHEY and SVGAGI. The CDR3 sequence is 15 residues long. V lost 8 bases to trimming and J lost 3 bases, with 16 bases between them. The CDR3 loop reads CASARNRSPNEKLFF. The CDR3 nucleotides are TGTGCCAGCGCCCGGAACAGGAGTCCTAATGAAAAACTGTTTTTT.

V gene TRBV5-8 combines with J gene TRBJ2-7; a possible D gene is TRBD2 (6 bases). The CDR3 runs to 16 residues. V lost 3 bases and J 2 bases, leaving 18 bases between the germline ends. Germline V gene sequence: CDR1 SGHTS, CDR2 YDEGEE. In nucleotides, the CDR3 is TGTGCCAGCAGCTGGGGGGAGTCCTTCGAACCCTACGAGCAGTACTTC. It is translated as CASSWGESFEPYEQYF. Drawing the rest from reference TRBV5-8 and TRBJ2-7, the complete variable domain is EAGVTQSPTHLIKTRGQQATLRCSPISGHTSVYWYQQALGLGLQFLLWYDEGEERNRGNFPPRFSGRQFPNYSSELNVNALELEDSALYLCASSWGESFEPYEQYFGPGTRLTVT.